Shown below are 13 T cell receptor beta chains from a single sample sequenced in a study of T cell changes during pregnancy in multiple sclerosis. Sequenced by immunoSEQ multiplex PCR; TCRdb stores in-frame clones only, minus some. Of some 100,000 clones listed, around 90% are singletons. Sequencing was performed on peripheral blood, taken in the second trimester of pregnancy. These receptors all stem from a female donor with multiple sclerosis, enrolled in a pregnancy study.

This rearrangement joins TRBV4-1 to TRBJ1-2; 9 bases agree with TRBD1. The CDR3 contains 15 residues. Trimming removed 4 bases from V and 4 bases from J; junction bases left unmatched: 7. Germline loops: CDR1 MGHRA, CDR2 YSYEKL. The CDR3 DNA sequence: TGCGCCAGCAGCCGGGACAGGGTTGAGAGCTATGGCTACACCTTC. It specifies CASSRDRVESYGYTF.

The chain combines TRBV19 with TRBJ2-2, with TRBD1 matching 10 bases. This CDR3 is 15 amino acids long. J lost 5 bases, V lost 6 bases, and 6 bases had no gene match. Per germline, CDR1 LNHDA and CDR2 SQIVND (reference sequence). The CDR3 nucleotides are TGTGCCAGTAGGGGTGACAGGGGGCGTACCGGGGAGCTGTTTTTT. Translating it yields CASRGDRGRTGELFF.

In nucleotides, the CDR3 is TGTGCCACCAGCGGTTACAGGGGAGCGGGCCGCTACACCTTC. Amino acid sequence: CATSGYRGAGRYTF. The rearrangement links TRBV15 to TRBJ1-2; 7 bases fit TRBD1. The CDR3 has 14 amino acids. Germline V gene sequence: CDR1 LNHNV, CDR2 YYDKDF (reference sequence). V trimming: 5 bases; J trimming: 9 bases; junction bases outside the gene matches: 12.

The genes are TRBV10-3 and TRBJ2-1; no firm D call. V lost 3 bases and J lost 9, with 6 bases in between. This CDR3 has 11 residues. In germline, CDR1 is ENHRY, CDR2 SYGVKD. The DNA of the CDR3 is TGTGCCATCAGTGACACGCGTGAGCAGTTCTTC. Its protein product is CAISDTREQFF.

The V call is TRBV7-3, the J call TRBJ1-1, with 11 positions matching TRBD1. V was clipped by 0 bases and J by 4 bases; unmatched bases: 4. The germline V gene has CDR1 SGHTA and CDR2 FQGTGA. The CDR3 runs to 16 residues. The chain's CDR3 is CASSLTRTGGRTEAFF. The CDR3 nucleotides are TGTGCCAGCAGCTTAACCCGGACAGGGGGCCGCACTGAAGCTTTCTTT.

The chain uses TRBV6-5 and TRBJ2-7, with TRBD1 identical over 8 bases. V lost 6 bases to trimming and J lost 7 bases; unmatched junction nucleotides: 8. Per the germline V gene, CDR1 is MNHEY and CDR2 is SVGAGI. This CDR3 spans 13 amino acids. CDR3 residues: CASSPGQAWEQYF. CDR3 DNA sequence: TGTGCCAGCAGCCCGGGACAGGCGTGGGAGCAGTACTTC.

Only one count was recorded for this clone. The CDR3 region has the DNA TGTGCCAGCAGTTACCGCGGTGGCGGGCAGCCCCAGCATTTT. As protein: CASSYRGGGQPQHF. The chain carries TRBV6-6 and TRBJ1-5; no firm D call. Germline CDR1 reads MNHNY; CDR2 reads SVGAGI (reference sequence). The CDR3 is made up of 14 amino acids. Trimming stripped 2 bases from V and 7 bases from J, with 12 bases between.

This clone was seen more than once but under ten times. The V gene is TRBV2, the J gene TRBJ2-1; 12 bases agree with TRBD2. Germline V gene data show CDR1 as SNHLY and CDR2 as FYNNEI. The CDR3 consists of 15 residues. The V segment lost 4 bases and the J segment 10 bases; nucleotides outside the gene matches: 8. As DNA, the CDR3 is TGTGCCAGCAGTGCGACGACTAGCGGGAGAAACGAGCAGTTCTTC. Translation: CASSATTSGRNEQFF.

This clone showed up just once. This rearrangement joins TRBV6-5 to TRBJ2-7, with D possibly matching TRBD2 (6 bases). Germline CDR1 MNHEY, CDR2 SVGAGI. This CDR3 spans 14 amino acids. The germline V and J ends were trimmed by 6 bases and 0 bases, with 12 bases remaining between them. The CDR3 protein is CASSRGLLSYEQYF. CDR3 coding DNA: TGTGCCAGCAGCCGGGGACTGCTCTCCTACGAGCAGTACTTC.

The chain is built from TRBV29-1 and TRBJ1-4, with 8 bases matching TRBD1. The ends lost 0 bases at V and 8 bases at J; junction bases unmatched: 11. Per the germline V gene, CDR1 is SQVTM and CDR2 is ANQGSEA. CDR3 length: 16 residues. CDR3 in amino acids: CSVEDPQGAHPEKLFF. CDR3 in DNA: TGCAGCGTTGAAGATCCCCAGGGGGCTCATCCCGAAAAACTGTTTTTT.

The chain has TRBV11-3 and TRBJ2-1, with a tentative D call TRBD1 (6 bases). V was pared by 5 bases and J by 2 bases, with 7 bases between. CDR1 SGHNT and CDR2 YENEEA come from the germline V gene. The CDR3 is 13 amino acids. CDR3 DNA sequence: TGTGCCAGCAGCACAGGGACCTACAATGAGCAGTTCTTC. It specifies CASSTGTYNEQFF.

This rearrangement joins TRBV5-1 to TRBJ1-2, with a weak D call TRBD1 (6 bases). With 0 bases removed from V and 4 bases from J, the gap between germline ends came to 10 bases. This CDR3 is 14 amino acids long. From germline, CDR1 is SGHRS and CDR2 YFSETQ. CDR3 DNA sequence: TGCGCCAGCAGCTTGGCCACAGGGCCCTATGGCTACACCTTC. Its translation is CASSLATGPYGYTF.

The rearrangement uses TRBV28 and TRBJ2-2, with TRBD2 matching 9 bases. CDR1 MDHEN and CDR2 SYDVKM come from the germline V gene. The CDR3 loop spans 15 amino acids. J lost 6 bases, V lost 2 bases, and 4 bases had no gene match. The CDR3, as DNA: TGTGCCAGCAGTTTAGGCCTAGCGGGGCCCGGGGAGCTGTTTTTT. It encodes CASSLGLAGPGELFF.